This is a list of T cell receptor beta chains from one sample in a study of CXCR4 blockade with PD-1 therapy in pancreatic cancer. Clones were sequenced by immunoSEQ multiplex PCR, and TCRdb holds only the in-frame ones, with some missing. The sample records thousands of clones, more than 45% being singletons. The specimen was tumor tissue. The receptors shown here come from a human donor with pancreatic ductal adenocarcinoma. CDR3s include the opening cysteine and the closing phenylalanine or tryptophan. A D gene is named only where the DNA matches it firmly. Part of the rows lack a size; the others show once, few, many or a class for expanded clones.

j_call: TRBJ1-1; d_call: NA; cdr3_length: 14; v_call: TRBV5-1; clone_size: NA; cdr3_nt: TGCGCCAGCAGCCCTGGCGGGCCGAACACTGAAGCTTTCTTT; cdr3_aa: CASSPGGPNTEAFF
j_call: TRBJ1-2; d_call: TRBD1; cdr3_length: 14; v_call: TRBV15; clone_size: NA; cdr3_nt: TGTGCCACCAGCACCCGGACAGGAGCCTATGGCTACACCTTC; cdr3_aa: CATSTRTGAYGYTF
j_call: TRBJ1-1; d_call: NA; cdr3_length: 15; v_call: TRBV5-1; clone_size: few; cdr3_nt: TGCGCCAGCAGCTTGGAGGGCGTCGCGAACACTGAAGCTTTCTTT; cdr3_aa: CASSLEGVANTEAFF
j_call: TRBJ2-7; d_call: TRBD1; cdr3_length: 15; v_call: TRBV28; clone_size: NA; cdr3_nt: TGTGCCAGCAGTTCGCCGGGACAGGGGGCGTACGAGCAGTACTTC; cdr3_aa: CASSSPGQGAYEQYF
j_call: TRBJ2-3; d_call: NA; cdr3_length: 14; v_call: TRBV15; clone_size: once; cdr3_nt: TGTGCCACCAGCAGACCGGGTCTGGGAGATACGCAGTATTTT; cdr3_aa: CATSRPGLGDTQYF
j_call: TRBJ1-2; d_call: NA; cdr3_length: 14; v_call: TRBV18; clone_size: NA; cdr3_nt: TGTGCTAGCTCACCACGGGGGGATAACTATGGCTACACCTTC; cdr3_aa: CASSPRGDNYGYTF
j_call: TRBJ1-1; d_call: TRBD1; cdr3_length: 15; v_call: TRBV6-8; clone_size: few; cdr3_nt: TGTGCCAGCAGTTACGGACAGGAGACGAACACTGAAGCTTTCTTT; cdr3_aa: CASSYGQETNTEAFF
j_call: TRBJ2-1; d_call: TRBD2; cdr3_length: 16; v_call: TRBV15; clone_size: once; cdr3_nt: TGTGCCACCAGCAAAGAACTTAGCGGGAGGATAAATGAGCAGTTCTTC; cdr3_aa: CATSKELSGRINEQFF
j_call: TRBJ2-3; d_call: NA; cdr3_length: 16; v_call: TRBV19; clone_size: NA; cdr3_nt: TGTGCCAGTAGAGCGGACATCTCCAGGGTAGCAGATACGCAGTATTTT; cdr3_aa: CASRADISRVADTQYF
j_call: TRBJ1-1; d_call: TRBD1; cdr3_length: 14; v_call: TRBV6-8; clone_size: NA; cdr3_nt: TGTGCCAGCAGTATACGGACAGGGGTGATTTTAGCTTTCTTT; cdr3_aa: CASSIRTGVILAFF